The present entry profiles one TCR beta chain with its context. The antigen is undetermined. Treatment defined: roughly 19 received Ad26.COV2.S at low or high dose, single or two shots; about 5 received placebo; per-sample allocation not given. On day 63 after the first injection, vaccine and placebo recipients gave samples. The protocol was immunoSEQ multiplex PCR, while the TCRdb copy is restricted to in-frame clones and leaves out a portion. In the table there are more than 250,000 clones, around 87% of which are singletons. The entry originates in a study of Ad26.COV2.S vaccination and SARS-CoV-2 variants. Turning to the study itself: It was the COV1001 Ad26.COV2.S trial arm that included the donor. The authors gave Ad26.COV2.S intramuscularly, either once or twice 56 days apart.

Findings and limits, study-wide: Analyses that measured TCR breadth and depth may have underestimated total T cell responses. Recipients of vaccine and of placebo showed similar breadth of their non-spike TCR repertoires.

CDR3 length: 15 amino acids. J gave up 1 base and V 4 bases, and 4 bases lay outside the gene matches. Per germline, CDR1 SGHRS and CDR2 YFSETQ. The source material was peripheral blood, sampled in a trial of Ad26.COV2.S vaccine versus placebo. This rearrangement joins TRBV5-1 to TRBJ1-2; 10 nucleotides agree with TRBD1. The source is a person between 18 and 65 years old who received the Ad26.COV2.S COVID-19 vaccine or a placebo. For the CDR3, the DNA is TGCGCCAGCAGCAGGGGGGACAGGGGTAACTATGGCTACACCTTC. Translation gives CASSRGDRGNYGYTF.